A single sample is the source of the 12 T cell receptor beta chains below, sequenced in a study of control samples from healthy donors and cancer patients. TCRdb's table, derived via immunoSEQ multiplex PCR, lists solely in-frame clones and lacks some. Here the sample spans over 100,000 clones, 80% to 95% being singletons. The sample was blood. The receptors shown here come from a middle-aged man in good health.

For the CDR3, the DNA is TGTGCCAGCAGCTTGGGAGCCGGGGATGAGACCCAGTACTTC. Its protein is CASSLGAGDETQYF. The chain is built from TRBV5-4 and TRBJ2-5, with D possibly TRBD2 on 5 matching bases. The CDR3 is made up of 14 amino acids. V lost 0 bases and J 5 bases, leaving 11 bases between the germline ends. Germline V gives CDR1 SGHNT, CDR2 YYREEE (reference sequence).

As DNA, the CDR3 is TGTGCCAGCAGAAGTTTCTATGGCTACACCTTC. Its protein is CASRSFYGYTF. The rearrangement uses TRBV28 and TRBJ1-2, with D unclear. Trimming shortened V by 6 bases and J by 4 bases, and 6 bases separated the two germline ends. The CDR3 length is 11 residues. Looked up from germline, CDR1 is MDHEN and CDR2 is SYDVKM.

Only a few counts were recorded for this clone. The CDR3 sequence: CASSREQNTEAFF. CDR3 coding DNA: TGTGCCAGCAGCCGGGAGCAGAACACTGAAGCTTTCTTT. This chain joins TRBV2 and TRBJ1-1; D gene ambiguous. The CDR3 is made up of 13 amino acids. Trimming took 6 bases from V and 1 from J, leaving 9 bases between them. The germline gives CDR1 SNHLY, CDR2 FYNNEI. Looking up the rest from reference TRBV2 and TRBJ1-1 gives the full variable domain: EPEVTQTPSHQVTQMGQEVILRCVPISNHLYFYWYRQILGQKVEFLVSFYNNEISEKSEIFDDQFSVERPDGSNFTLKIRSTKLEDSAMYFCASSREQNTEAFFGQGTRLTVV.

The rearrangement uses TRBV7-9 and TRBJ2-1; D possibly uses TRBD1 or TRBD2 (5 bases each). Germline values: CDR1 SEHNR, CDR2 FQNEAQ (reference sequence). V lost 3 bases to trimming and J lost 7 bases, with 16 bases between them. The CDR3 length is 15 residues. CDR3 in DNA: TGTGCCAGCAGCTTCCAGGGTTCTTGGGGGAATGAGCAGTTCTTC. This sequence encodes CASSFQGSWGNEQFF.

This clone was counted only a few times. This chain connects TRBV7-8 to TRBJ1-6, with 10 nucleotides matching TRBD1. V shed 0 bases and J 10 bases; nucleotides not matched to a gene: 9. Per the germline V gene, CDR1 is SGHVS and CDR2 is FQNEAQ. The CDR3 covers 17 residues. The CDR3 sequence is CASSLARWGTGVSPLHF. The CDR3 DNA follows: TGTGCCAGCAGCTTAGCGCGTTGGGGGACAGGGGTGTCACCCCTCCACTTT.

The chain joins TRBV19 to TRBJ2-5; D not certain. The length of the CDR3 is 14 residues. Germline assignment: CDR1 LNHDA and CDR2 SQIVND (reference sequence). V lost 1 base and J lost 1, with 7 bases in between. The CDR3 region has the DNA TGTGCCAGTAGTATAGGAACCTTCCAAGAGACCCAGTACTTC. This codes for CASSIGTFQETQYF.

The chain couples TRBV9 to TRBJ1-5, with D possibly being TRBD1 (5 bases). Germline values: CDR1 SGDLS, CDR2 YYNGEE. The length of the CDR3 is 14 residues. The germline V and J ends were trimmed by 2 bases and 4 bases, with 10 bases remaining between them. The CDR3 protein is CASSVQGGNQPQHF. The CDR3 region has the DNA TGTGCCAGCAGCGTCCAGGGAGGGAATCAGCCCCAGCATTTT.

Remarks on this clone: The same CDR3 is also encoded by other DNA sequences in this sample. V usage is TRBV2 and J usage is TRBJ2-7, with TRBD1 matching over 7 bases. V was clipped by 4 bases and J by 3 bases; unmatched bases: 3. Germline V CDR1 and CDR2: SNHLY, FYNNEI. The CDR3 runs 13 residues. The CDR3 reads CASSVAGGYEQYF. As DNA, the CDR3 is TGTGCCAGCAGTGTGGCAGGGGGCTACGAGCAGTACTTC. Full variable domain (missing parts from reference TRBV2 and TRBJ2-7): EPEVTQTPSHQVTQMGQEVILRCVPISNHLYFYWYRQILGQKVEFLVSFYNNEISEKSEIFDDQFSVERPDGSNFTLKIRSTKLEDSAMYFCASSVAGGYEQYFGPGTRLTVT.

The genes are TRBV7-2 and TRBJ1-5; no clear D gene. Germline lookup yields CDR1 SGHTA and CDR2 FQGNSA. The CDR3 covers 14 residues. Trimming left V 4 bases short and J 0 bases short, with 7 bases between. CDR3 sequence reads: CASSWGLSNQPQHF. Written as DNA, the CDR3 is TGTGCCAGCAGCTGGGGTCTTAGCAATCAGCCCCAGCATTTT.

The J gene is TRBJ2-2, the V gene TRBV15; TRBD2 aligns across 7 bases. V lost 8 bases, J lost 5 bases, and 11 bases stayed unmatched. The germline CDR1 and CDR2 sequences are LNHNV and YYDKDF (reference sequence). The CDR3 sequence is 15 residues long. The CDR3: CATPGGLAETGELFF. The CDR3 nucleotides read TGTGCCACCCCCGGAGGGCTAGCGGAGACCGGGGAGCTGTTTTTT.

This chain links TRBV27 with TRBJ1-6; TRBD1 agrees at 7 bases. The CDR3 is 13 residues long. J was trimmed by 9 bases and V by 11 bases; bases with no gene match: 10. Looked up from germline, CDR1 is MNHEY and CDR2 is SMNVEV (reference sequence). The CDR3 region is CASWTGLGSPLHF. CDR3 in DNA: TGTGCCTCTTGGACAGGTTTGGGTTCACCCCTCCACTTT.

The V gene is TRBV6-5, the J gene TRBJ2-3; 7 bases match TRBD2. This CDR3 is built from 15 residues. Germline V gene lookup returns CDR1 MNHEY and CDR2 SVGAGI. After removal of 6 bases from V and 2 bases from J, the junction contained 8 bases not matched to a gene. The CDR3 sequence: CASRLAGEHTDTQYF. CDR3 nucleotides: TGTGCCAGCAGACTTGCGGGGGAACACACAGATACGCAGTATTTT.